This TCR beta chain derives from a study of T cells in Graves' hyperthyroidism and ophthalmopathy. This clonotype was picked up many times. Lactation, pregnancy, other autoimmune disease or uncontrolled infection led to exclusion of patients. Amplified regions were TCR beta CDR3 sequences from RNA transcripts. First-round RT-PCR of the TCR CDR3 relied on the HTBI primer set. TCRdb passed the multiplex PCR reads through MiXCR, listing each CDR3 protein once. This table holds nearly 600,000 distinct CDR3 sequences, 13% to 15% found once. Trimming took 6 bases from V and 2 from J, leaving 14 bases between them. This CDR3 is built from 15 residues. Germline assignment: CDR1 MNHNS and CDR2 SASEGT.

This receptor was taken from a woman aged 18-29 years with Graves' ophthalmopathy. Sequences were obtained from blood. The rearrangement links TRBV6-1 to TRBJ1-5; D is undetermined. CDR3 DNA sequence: TGTGCCAGCAGCCCGATTTGGCAAGGCAATCAGCCCCAGCATTTT. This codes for CASSPIWQGNQPQHF.